The 29 T cell receptor beta chains given below trace back to one sample, sequenced in a study of long-term antiretroviral therapy in people with HIV. An immunoSEQ assay, version v3.0, was performed at survey level. Clones were sequenced by immunoSEQ multiplex PCR, and TCRdb holds only the in-frame ones, with some missing. The repertoire holds tens of thousands of clones, with over 80% as singletons. The sample in question was unsorted PBMCs, obtained 1.2 years after starting antiretroviral therapy. These receptors came from a middle-aged woman with HIV.

The chain couples TRBV4-2 to TRBJ1-2, with no clear D. Germline CDR1 and CDR2: LGHNA and YNFKEQ. There are 14 residues in the CDR3. Deletions cut 1 base from V and 8 bases from J, with 14 bases between. The CDR3 region is CASSQANSVGGYTF. CDR3 sequence (DNA): TGTGCCAGCAGCCAAGCTAACAGCGTAGGAGGCTACACCTTC.

The chain is built from TRBV4-2 and TRBJ1-2; D may be TRBD1 (6 bases). V was cut by 1 base and J by 2 bases, with 14 bases left in between. Germline CDR1 LGHNA, CDR2 YNFKEQ. The CDR3 is made up of 16 amino acids. The CDR3 bases are TGTGCCAGCAGCCAAGCAACTCAGGGGCTCAACTATGGCTACACCTTC. As protein: CASSQATQGLNYGYTF.

The gene calls are TRBV5-5 and TRBJ2-7, with TRBD2 matching 7 bases. After removal of 5 bases from V and 3 bases from J, the junction contained 11 bases not matched to a gene. Germline lookup yields CDR1 SGHKS and CDR2 YYEKEE (reference sequence). The CDR3 spans 15 residues. The chain's CDR3 is CASSTPASGDYEQYF. The CDR3 coding sequence is TGTGCCAGCAGTACGCCGGCTAGCGGCGACTACGAGCAGTACTTC.

The V and J genes are TRBV19 and TRBJ2-7; 14 positions match TRBD2. V lost 10 bases and J lost 4; bases outside the gene matches: 15. This CDR3 region has 17 residues. CDR1 is LNHDA, CDR2 SQIVND, per germline (reference sequence). The CDR3 spells CATSPAGLAGDYYEQYF. The CDR3 DNA sequence: TGTGCCACTTCCCCCGCGGGACTAGCGGGAGACTATTACGAGCAGTACTTC.

The rearrangement joins TRBV11-2 to TRBJ1-1, with TRBD1 as a possible D gene (5 bases). CDR1 is SGHAT, CDR2 FQNNGV, per germline. This CDR3 has 13 residues. Trimming left V 7 bases short and J 1 base short, with 10 bases between. CDR3 region: CASNAQGNTEAFF. The DNA for the CDR3 is TGTGCCAGCAACGCTCAGGGGAACACTGAAGCTTTCTTT.

This chain connects TRBV25-1 to TRBJ1-3, with D possibly TRBD1 on 5 matching bases. CDR1 is MGHDK, CDR2 SYGVNS, per germline. CDR3 length: 13 residues. Trimming removed 3 bases from V and 4 bases from J, with 7 bases in between. The CDR3 loop is CASSEPGGNTIYF. The DNA for the CDR3 is TGTGCCAGCAGTGAGCCAGGGGGAAACACCATATATTTT.

This sequence joins TRBV4-1 and TRBJ1-4; 10 bases are shared with TRBD1. This CDR3 spans 18 amino acids. V trimming: 1 base; J trimming: 2 bases; junction bases outside the gene matches: 7. Per germline, CDR1 MGHRA and CDR2 YSYEKL. CDR3 nucleotides: TGCGCCAGCAGCCAAGCGGGGACAGGGGATCATACTAATGAAAAACTGTTTTTT. This sequence encodes CASSQAGTGDHTNEKLFF.

This sequence joins TRBV13 and TRBJ2-7; 9 nucleotides align to TRBD1. This CDR3 contains 15 residues. J was trimmed by 2 bases and V by 5 bases; bases with no gene match: 7. The germline V gene has CDR1 PRHDT and CDR2 FYEKMQ (reference sequence). The CDR3 DNA sequence: TGTGCCAGCAGCCCGACAGGGGGTGGCACCTACGAGCAGTACTTC. Residues: CASSPTGGGTYEQYF.

This clone was recorded a few times. This rearrangement joins TRBV7-9 to TRBJ1-2, with 8 nucleotides matching TRBD1. Trimming at V came to 1 base and at J to 3 bases, leaving 10 bases not matched to a gene. This CDR3 contains 17 residues. Germline V gene data show CDR1 as SEHNR and CDR2 as FQNEAQ (reference sequence). Written as DNA, the CDR3 is TGTGCCAGCAGCTTAGGACAGGGGTCCCAGCCAGACTATGGCTACACCTTC. The encoded protein is CASSLGQGSQPDYGYTF.

This clone is medium-sized by share. The gene calls are TRBV6-5 and TRBJ2-3, with D possibly being TRBD2 (6 bases). The CDR3 has 15 amino acids. Germline V lookup: CDR1 MNHEY, CDR2 SVGAGI. The ends were cut back, 6 bases at V and 5 bases at J, with 18 bases in the middle. CDR3 sequence reads: CASRIRDSREDTQYF. The DNA for the CDR3 is TGTGCCAGCAGGATACGGGACTCCCGGGAAGATACGCAGTATTTT.

This sequence joins TRBV15 and TRBJ1-1; the D gene is possibly TRBD1 (5 bases). V was shortened by 0 bases and J by 1 base, with 9 bases between the two germline ends. The CDR3 sequence is 15 residues long. Per the germline V gene, CDR1 is LNHNV and CDR2 is YYDKDF (reference sequence). DNA of the CDR3: TGTGCCACCAGCAGAGACCAGGGCGCGAACACTGAAGCTTTCTTT. As protein: CATSRDQGANTEAFF. The variable domain in full, completed from reference TRBV15 and TRBJ1-1, reads DAMVIQNPRYQVTQFGKPVTLSCSQTLNHNVMYWYQQKSSQAPKLLFHYYDKDFNNEADTPDNFQSRRPNTSFCFLDIRSPGLGDTAMYLCATSRDQGANTEAFFGQGTRLTVV.

The V gene is TRBV6-4, the J gene TRBJ2-1, with 8 bases lining up with TRBD1. The CDR3 extends over 15 amino acids. J lost 5 bases, V lost 3 bases, and 6 bases had no gene match. CDR1 is MRHNA, CDR2 SNTAGT, per germline. CDR3 sequence reads: CASSESGQVNNEQFF. Here the CDR3 DNA reads TGTGCCAGCAGTGAATCGGGACAGGTCAACAATGAGCAGTTCTTC.

This clone has a single count. The gene calls are TRBV6-1 and TRBJ2-2; no firm D call. V was trimmed by 2 bases and J by 4 bases, leaving 5 bases between them. CDR3 length: 13 residues. Germline CDR1 MNHNS, CDR2 SASEGT. The CDR3 spells CASSEPSTGELFF. The CDR3 DNA is TGTGCCAGCAGTGAACCTAGCACCGGGGAGCTGTTTTTT.

This chain connects TRBV4-1 to TRBJ2-3, with D hard to call. V gave up 2 bases and J gave up 6 bases, with 6 bases separating them. Germline CDR1 is MGHRA and CDR2 is YSYEKL. The CDR3 contains 12 residues. For the CDR3, the DNA is TGCGCCAGCAGCCAACTCACGGATACGCAGTATTTT. Protein product: CASSQLTDTQYF.

This rearrangement joins TRBV18 to TRBJ2-7; D gene ambiguous. Germline loops: CDR1 KGHSH, CDR2 LQKENI. Trimming left V 3 bases short and J 5 bases short, with 11 bases between. The CDR3 length is 13 residues. The CDR3 sequence is CASSPFDVHEQYF. The CDR3 DNA reads as TGTGCCAGCTCACCCTTCGACGTCCACGAGCAGTACTTC.

The rearrangement joins TRBV27 to TRBJ2-3, with TRBD2 identical over 8 bases. The trim removed 0 bases at V and 2 bases at J, leaving 13 bases unmatched. The length of the CDR3 is 19 residues. Germline V gives CDR1 MNHEY, CDR2 SMNVEV (reference sequence). CDR3 bases: TGTGCCAGCAGTTTATCTAAGGGGGTGGCTAGCGGGCTCACAGATACGCAGTATTTT. Its translation: CASSLSKGVASGLTDTQYF.

J is TRBJ2-5 and V is TRBV20-1; a weak D match, TRBD1 (5 bases). Looked up from germline, CDR1 is DFQATT and CDR2 is SNEGSKA (reference sequence). V was pared by 3 bases and J by 8 bases, with 7 bases between. This CDR3 has 10 residues. CDR3 residues: CSASGHTQYF. CDR3 nucleotides: TGCAGTGCTAGTGGACATACCCAGTACTTC.

CDR3 in amino acids: CSVLAGGKETQYF. The CDR3 DNA sequence: TGCAGCGTACTAGCGGGAGGGAAAGAGACCCAGTACTTC. The V and J genes are TRBV29-1 and TRBJ2-5; 13 bases align to TRBD2. V trimming: 6 bases; J trimming: 3 bases; junction bases outside the gene matches: 1. Per germline, CDR1 SQVTM and CDR2 ANQGSEA. The CDR3 runs 13 residues.

The CDR3 nucleotides are TGTGCCAGTAGTATCGGAACAGGCCACCTTGAAGCTTTCTTT. As protein: CASSIGTGHLEAFF. This chain uses TRBV19 with TRBJ1-1, with D maybe TRBD1 (5 bases). Per the germline V gene, CDR1 is LNHDA and CDR2 is SQIVND (reference sequence). The CDR3 has 14 amino acids. The V end lost 3 bases, the J end lost 7 bases, and 15 bases lay between the germline ends.

This chain connects TRBV6-5 to TRBJ1-1; unclear D gene. Germline CDR1 and CDR2: MNHEY and SVGAGI. This CDR3 has 12 amino acids. V was pared by 0 bases and J by 7 bases, with 6 bases between. In DNA, the CDR3 is TGTGCCAGCAGTTACTCGGTGGGTGAAGCTTTCTTT. The encoded protein is CASSYSVGEAFF.

The chain has TRBV27 and TRBJ2-7; D gene unclear. The CDR3 spans 15 residues. Germline CDR1 and CDR2: MNHEY and SMNVEV (reference sequence). The V end was cut by 5 bases, the J end by 0 bases, with 14 bases between. For the CDR3, the DNA is TGTGCCAGCAGTCCCTCGGGTTCCCTCTCCTACGAGCAGTACTTC. Protein product: CASSPSGSLSYEQYF.

This chain joins TRBV5-1 and TRBJ2-5, with unresolved D. The J call may be incorrect, as the DNA end agrees better with TRBJ2-7. Looked up from germline, CDR1 is SGHRS and CDR2 is YFSETQ. CDR3 length: 14 residues. CDR3 sequence: CASSLELPRNEQYF. The CDR3 DNA is TGCGCCAGCAGCTTGGAGTTACCGAGGAACGAGCAGTACTTC.

This clone has just one count. V gene TRBV7-8 combines with J gene TRBJ2-5; the match to TRBD2 covers 11 bases. CDR3 length equals 16 residues. V gave up 0 bases and J gave up 4 bases; unmatched junction bases: 4. From germline, CDR1 is SGHVS and CDR2 FQNEAQ. The CDR3 sequence is CASSLAGTSGRETQYF. Here the CDR3 DNA reads TGTGCCAGCAGCTTAGCTGGGACTAGCGGTCGAGAGACCCAGTACTTC.

In DNA, the CDR3 is TGTGCCAGTAGTATCTACAGGGGTACTGAAGCTTTCTTT. Its translation is CASSIYRGTEAFF. The genes are TRBV19 and TRBJ1-1, with TRBD1 matching over 7 bases. The CDR3 has 13 residues. Per germline, CDR1 LNHDA and CDR2 SQIVND (reference sequence). With V trimmed by 3 bases and J by 5 bases, 3 bases remained unmatched.

Only one count was recorded for this clone. This chain connects TRBV29-1 to TRBJ2-7, with D tentatively TRBD2 (6 bases). Trimming pared 5 bases from V and 5 bases from J, leaving 16 bases between. CDR1 and CDR2 from the germline V gene are SQVTM and ANQGSEA. The length of the CDR3 is 13 residues. The DNA for the CDR3 is TGCAGCGTTAAGGGGTACGGGAGAAACGAGCAGTACTTC. It is translated as CSVKGYGRNEQYF.

A single count supports this clone. The CDR3, as DNA: TGTGCCACCAGCAGAGATCACGAGGAGGGCTACACCTTC. Its translation is CATSRDHEEGYTF. V is TRBV15 and J is TRBJ1-2; unclear D gene. Trimming took 0 bases from V and 8 from J, leaving 10 bases between them. The CDR3 has 13 amino acids. Looked up from germline, CDR1 is LNHNV and CDR2 is YYDKDF (reference sequence).

This clone appeared a few times. The chain carries TRBV7-2 and TRBJ2-1; 7 positions match TRBD2. The CDR3 is made up of 14 amino acids. CDR1 and CDR2 from the germline V gene are SGHTA and FQGNSA. The V gene end was trimmed by 7 bases and the J gene end by 0 bases; junction bases not matched to a gene: 3. The CDR3 here is CASMPSGSYNEQFF. CDR3 nucleotide sequence: TGTGCCAGCATGCCTAGCGGCTCCTACAATGAGCAGTTCTTC.

The V and J genes are TRBV14 and TRBJ1-2; D perhaps matches TRBD1 (6 bases). Per the germline V gene, CDR1 is SGHDN and CDR2 is FVKESK. V was clipped by 1 base and J by 6 bases, with 18 bases between them. The CDR3 length is 16 residues. This CDR3 reads CASSQVSGAPFNGYTF. CDR3 DNA: TGTGCCAGCAGCCAAGTTTCGGGGGCGCCTTTTAATGGCTACACCTTC.

Here the CDR3 DNA reads TGTGCCAGCAGCAAAGGGACAGGGGACAATGAGCAGTTCTTC. It yields the protein CASSKGTGDNEQFF. J is TRBJ2-1 and V is TRBV28; TRBD1 agrees at 10 bases. This CDR3 region has 14 residues. Unmatched junction bases numbered 4, after V lost 6 bases and J lost 5 bases. Germline-derived CDR1 and CDR2 are MDHEN and SYDVKM.